The rows below give T cell receptor beta chains drawn from one sample of a study of technical replicates of blood from a few donors. Measured with immunoSEQ multiplex PCR; TCRdb has only the in-frame clones, and not every one. The sample yields around 71,000 clones, 80% to 95% seen once. Sequenced material: T cells isolated from PBMCs. The receptors were gathered from a human donor in good health. Both conserved end residues are part of each CDR3. The D gene is left open where the match is weak. Part of the rows lack a size; the others show once, few, many or a class for expanded clones.

clone size	V gene	D gene	J gene	CDR3 DNA	CDR3 protein
.	TRBV2	TRBD1	TRBJ1-5	TGTGCCAGCAGAACCGGGACAGGGGATCAGCCCCAGCATTTT	CASRTGTGDQPQHF
once	TRBV14	.	TRBJ2-2	TGTGCCAGCAGCCAGGGCAGGGGTGCCGGGGAGCTGTTTTTT	CASSQGRGAGELFF
.	TRBV11-1	TRBD1	TRBJ2-3	TGTGCCAGCAGCCCGACCGGGACAGGTACAGATACGCAGTATTTT	CASSPTGTGTDTQYF
.	TRBV6-1	.	TRBJ1-1	TGTGCCAGCATGCCAGGGCCGGCGATTGGAGCTTTCTTT	CASMPGPAIGAFF
.	TRBV27	.	TRBJ2-1	TGTGCCAGCAGAGATAGAATCGGACAGTTCCACAATGAGCAGTTCTTC	CASRDRIGQFHNEQFF
.	TRBV10-2	TRBD1	TRBJ2-7	TGCGCCAGCAGGCCAATAGACAGGGATCAGCAGTACTTC	CASRPIDRDQQYF
.	TRBV4-2	TRBD2	TRBJ2-5	TGTGCCAGCAGCCAAGGACTAGCGGAGACCCAGTACTTC	CASSQGLAETQYF
.	TRBV4-1	.	TRBJ1-2	TGCGCCAGCAGCCAAGATGGCAGAATGTATGGCTACACCTTC	CASSQDGRMYGYTF
.	TRBV6-1	.	TRBJ1-2	TGTGCCAGCAGTGAATATCAGGGGACTGGCTACACCTTC	CASSEYQGTGYTF
.	TRBV30	TRBD2	TRBJ2-1	TGTGCCGGACCCGGGACTAGCGAGAGGTACAATGAGCAGTTCTTC	CAGPGTSERYNEQFF
.	TRBV7-9	TRBD2	TRBJ2-3	TGTGCCAGCAGCTTAGTTTGGACTAGCGGGGACCTCGCAGATACGCAGTATTTT	CASSLVWTSGDLADTQYF
.	TRBV9	TRBD2	TRBJ2-5	TGTGCCAGCAGCACCTCACTAGCGGGGGGAGGAGAGACCCAGTACTTC	CASSTSLAGGGETQYF
.	TRBV9	.	TRBJ2-5	TGTGCCAGCAGCGAGGCGGGGACCCAGTACTTC	CASSEAGTQYF
.	TRBV4-3	TRBD1	TRBJ2-5	TGCGCCAGCAGCCAAGAGGAGGCAGGGGGCTTAGAGACCCAGTACTTC	CASSQEEAGGLETQYF
.	TRBV27	.	TRBJ1-2	TGTGCCAGCAGTTTTATGGCAGGGGTCGACTATGGCTACACCTTC	CASSFMAGVDYGYTF
.	TRBV28	TRBD1	TRBJ1-5	TGTGCCAGCAGTTTAGGGACAGGAAGCAATCAGCCCCAGCATTTT	CASSLGTGSNQPQHF
.	TRBV5-1	TRBD1	TRBJ2-5	TGCGCCAGCAGACAGGGGGCGCCCCAGGAGACCCAGTACTTC	CASRQGAPQETQYF
.	TRBV19	.	TRBJ1-5	TGTGCCAGTAGTATACGCAGCCCTAGAGGCAATCAGCCCCAGCATTTT	CASSIRSPRGNQPQHF
.	TRBV7-3	TRBD2	TRBJ2-7	TGTGCCAGCGCAATTGCCGGGACTAGCTACTACGAGCAGTACTTC	CASAIAGTSYYEQYF
.	TRBV21-1	.	TRBJ2-5	TGTGCCAGCAGCATACAGCGGGAGGGATTGAAGACCCAGTACTTC	CASSIQREGLKTQYF
.	TRBV20-1	.	TRBJ2-7	TGCAGTGCTAGACAGAGACAAGAGCAGTACTTC	CSARQRQEQYF
.	TRBV2	TRBD2	TRBJ2-3	TGTGCCAGCAGCCTACTAGCGGGAGTAGGAGATACGCAGTATTTT	CASSLLAGVGDTQYF
.	TRBV11-2	TRBD1	TRBJ2-3	TGTGCCAGCAGCCTCCGGATGAGTAACAGGGGTGAGGAGTATTTT	CASSLRMSNRGEEYF
once	TRBV6-5	.	TRBJ1-2	TGTGCCAGCAAGGGGGATGGCTACACCTTC	CASKGDGYTF
.	TRBV29-1	.	TRBJ2-7	TGCAGCGTTGCTATGGGGGGGGCCTCCTACGAGCAGTACTTC	CSVAMGGASYEQYF
.	TRBV6-5	.	TRBJ1-5	TGTGCCAGCAGTCCAGGACAGTATAGCAATCAGCCCCAGCATTTT	CASSPGQYSNQPQHF
.	TRBV7-6	.	TRBJ1-5	TGTGCCAGCAGCCCAGGGGCAGGCAATCAGCCCCAGCATTTT	CASSPGAGNQPQHF
.	TRBV5-1	TRBD1	TRBJ2-6	TGCGCCAGCAGCTTGGAGGGGGCGGCCGGGGCCAACGTCCTGACTTTC	CASSLEGAAGANVLTF
.	TRBV4-1	.	TRBJ2-2	TGCGCCAGCAGCCAACAAATCGCGGGCTACACCGGGGAGCTGTTTTTT	CASSQQIAGYTGELFF
few	TRBV4-2	.	TRBJ1-1	TGTGCCAGCAGCCCAAAAACAGCTAACACTGAAGCTTTCTTT	CASSPKTANTEAFF
.	TRBV6-5	.	TRBJ2-7	TGTGCCAGCAGTTACTCGAGGCAGATCTACGAGCAGTACTTC	CASSYSRQIYEQYF
.	TRBV11-2	.	TRBJ2-7	TGTGCCAGCAGCCCGTCTTACGGGGACGAGCAGTACTTC	CASSPSYGDEQYF
.	TRBV19	.	TRBJ2-1	TGTGCCAGTAGTTTTCGACTAGACGGCAATGAGCAGTTCTTC	CASSFRLDGNEQFF
once	TRBV5-6	TRBD2	TRBJ2-1	TGTGCCAGCAGCCAGACTAGCGGGCTTTACAATGAGCAGTTCTTC	CASSQTSGLYNEQFF
.	TRBV5-1	TRBD2	TRBJ2-7	TGCGCCAGCAGCTTAAATAGCGGAGCGGGGGAGCAGTACTTC	CASSLNSGAGEQYF
.	TRBV9	TRBD2	TRBJ2-1	TGTGCCAGCAGCGTAGGCCTAGCGGGAGGGAGCGATGAGCAGTTCTTC	CASSVGLAGGSDEQFF
.	TRBV7-2	.	TRBJ2-2	TGTGCCAGCAGCTCCGGAGTAGCGTTTTCCGGGGAGCTGTTTTTT	CASSSGVAFSGELFF
.	TRBV11-1	.	TRBJ2-7	TGTGCCAGCAGCCGGGGGACAGCTTCCGAGCAGTACTTC	CASSRGTASEQYF
.	TRBV12-5	.	TRBJ1-4	TGTGCTAGTGGTTTCTCCCCTACAGGTTTTAATGACAAACTGTTTTTT	CASGFSPTGFNDKLFF
.	TRBV7-9	.	TRBJ2-5	TGTGCCAGCAGCTTAGTCGCAGGGGTGGGAGAGACCCAGTACTTC	CASSLVAGVGETQYF
.	TRBV6-1	.	TRBJ1-1	TGTGCCACCCTGCGGGGGCTCTCTGAAGCTTTCTTT	CATLRGLSEAFF
.	TRBV28	.	TRBJ1-5	TGTGCCAGCAGCCCGAAGACCAGAGGTCAGCCCCAGCATTTT	CASSPKTRGQPQHF